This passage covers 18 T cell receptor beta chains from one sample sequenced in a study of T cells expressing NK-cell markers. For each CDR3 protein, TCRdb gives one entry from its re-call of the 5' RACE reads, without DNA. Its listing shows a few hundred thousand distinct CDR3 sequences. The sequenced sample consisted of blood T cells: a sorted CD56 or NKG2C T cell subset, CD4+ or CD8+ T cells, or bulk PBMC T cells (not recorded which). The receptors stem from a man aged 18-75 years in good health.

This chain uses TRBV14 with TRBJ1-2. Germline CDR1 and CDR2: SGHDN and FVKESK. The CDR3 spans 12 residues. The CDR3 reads CASSFQAYGYTF.

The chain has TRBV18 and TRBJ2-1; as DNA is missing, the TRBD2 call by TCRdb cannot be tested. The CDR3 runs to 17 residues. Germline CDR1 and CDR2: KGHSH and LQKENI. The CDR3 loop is CASSPPFSGGARNEQFF. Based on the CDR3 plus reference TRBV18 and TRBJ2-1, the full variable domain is NAGVMQNPRHLVRRRGQEARLRCSPMKGHSHVYWYRQLPEEGLKFMVYLQKENIIDESGMPKERFSAEFPKEGPSILRIQQVVRGDSAAYFCASSPPFSGGARNEQFFGPGTRLTVL.

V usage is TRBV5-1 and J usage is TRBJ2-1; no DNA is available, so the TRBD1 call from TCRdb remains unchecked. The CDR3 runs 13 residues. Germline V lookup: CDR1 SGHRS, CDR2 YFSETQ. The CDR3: CASRTNHQGEQFF.

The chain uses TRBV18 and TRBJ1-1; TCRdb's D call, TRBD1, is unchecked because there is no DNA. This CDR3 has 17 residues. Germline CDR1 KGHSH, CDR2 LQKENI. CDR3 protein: CASSPRLQGGLASEAFF.

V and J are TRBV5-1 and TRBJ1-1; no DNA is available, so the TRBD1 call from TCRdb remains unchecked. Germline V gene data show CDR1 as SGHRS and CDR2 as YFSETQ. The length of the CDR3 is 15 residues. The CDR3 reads CASSLVAGALTEAFF.

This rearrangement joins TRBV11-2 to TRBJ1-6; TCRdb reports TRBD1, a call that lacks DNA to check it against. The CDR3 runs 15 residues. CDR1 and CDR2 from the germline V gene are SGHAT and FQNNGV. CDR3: CASSPGASYNSPLHF. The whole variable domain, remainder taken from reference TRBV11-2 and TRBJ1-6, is EAGVAQSPRYKIIEKRQSVAFWCNPISGHATLYWYQQILGQGPKLLIQFQNNGVVDDSQLPKDRFSAERLKGVDSTLKIQPAKLEDSAVYLCASSPGASYNSPLHFGNGTRLTVT.

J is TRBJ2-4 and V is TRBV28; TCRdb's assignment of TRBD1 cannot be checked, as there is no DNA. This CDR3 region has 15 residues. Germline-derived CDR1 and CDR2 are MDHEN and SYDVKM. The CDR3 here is CASSPGQGALNIQYF. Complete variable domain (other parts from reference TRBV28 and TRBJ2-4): DVKVTQSSRYLVKRTGEKVFLECVQDMDHENMFWYRQDPGLGLRLIYFSYDVKMKEKGDIPEGYSVSREKKERFSLILESASTNQTSMYLCASSPGQGALNIQYFGAGTRLSVL.

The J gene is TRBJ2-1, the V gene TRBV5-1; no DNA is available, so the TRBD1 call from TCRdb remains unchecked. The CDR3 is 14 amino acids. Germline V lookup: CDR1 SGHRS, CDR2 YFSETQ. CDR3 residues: CASSLAGGPAEQFF.

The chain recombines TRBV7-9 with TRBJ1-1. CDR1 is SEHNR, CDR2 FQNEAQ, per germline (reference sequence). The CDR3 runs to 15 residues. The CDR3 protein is CASSLINGWNTEAFF.

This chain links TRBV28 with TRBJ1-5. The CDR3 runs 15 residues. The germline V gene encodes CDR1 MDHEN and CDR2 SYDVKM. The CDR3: CASSLWTSANQPQHF.

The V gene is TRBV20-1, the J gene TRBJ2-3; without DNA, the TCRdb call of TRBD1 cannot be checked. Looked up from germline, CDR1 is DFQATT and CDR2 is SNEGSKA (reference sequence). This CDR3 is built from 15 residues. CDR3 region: CSAADWGRRTDTQYF.

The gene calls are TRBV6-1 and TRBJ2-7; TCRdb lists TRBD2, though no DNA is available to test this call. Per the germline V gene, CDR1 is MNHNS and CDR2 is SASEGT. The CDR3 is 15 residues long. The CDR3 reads CASRRLSGAPYEQYF.

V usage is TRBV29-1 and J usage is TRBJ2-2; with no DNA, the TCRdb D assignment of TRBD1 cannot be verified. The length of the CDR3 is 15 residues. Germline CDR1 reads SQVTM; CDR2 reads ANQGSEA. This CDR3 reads CSVGGGQGRNGELFF.

Here the CDR3 reads CASSQVGGLAFSVATQYF. The genes are TRBV3-1 and TRBJ2-3; TCRdb reports TRBD2, a call that lacks DNA to check it against. Germline CDR1 is LGHDT and CDR2 is YNNKEL (reference sequence). The CDR3 totals 18 residues.

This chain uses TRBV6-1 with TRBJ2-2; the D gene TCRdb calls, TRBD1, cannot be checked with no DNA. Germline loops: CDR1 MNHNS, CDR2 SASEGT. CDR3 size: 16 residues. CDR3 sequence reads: CASSEVPTGNTGELFF.

The CDR3 region is CASSLAILALDTQYF. The chain has TRBV7-2 and TRBJ2-3; TCRdb proposes TRBD2, but this gene call is untestable without DNA. This CDR3 spans 15 amino acids. CDR1 is SGHTA, CDR2 FQGNSA, per germline.

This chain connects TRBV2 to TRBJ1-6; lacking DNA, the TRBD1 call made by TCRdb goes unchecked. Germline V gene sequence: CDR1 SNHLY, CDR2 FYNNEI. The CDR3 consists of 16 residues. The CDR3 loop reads CASSDTGGISNSPLHF. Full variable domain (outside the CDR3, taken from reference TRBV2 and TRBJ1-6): EPEVTQTPSHQVTQMGQEVILRCVPISNHLYFYWYRQILGQKVEFLVSFYNNEISEKSEIFDDQFSVERPDGSNFTLKIRSTKLEDSAMYFCASSDTGGISNSPLHFGNGTRLTVT.

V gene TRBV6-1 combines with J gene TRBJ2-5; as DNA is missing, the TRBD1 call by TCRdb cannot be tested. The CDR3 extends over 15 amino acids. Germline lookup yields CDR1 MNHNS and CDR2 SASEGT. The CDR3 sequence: CASSPTGDRKETQYF.